The sequence of this T cell receptor beta chain was determined in a study of cytomegalovirus exposure and HLA in healthy donors. PCR involved 60 Vbeta and 13 Jbeta primers. Sequencing used immunoSEQ multiplex PCR; TCRdb keeps in-frame clones, though not all of them. This sample has under 130,000 clones, with around 75% found just once. Study-wide results and limits: Upon later analysis, HLA-associated TCR beta chains proved more clonally expanded than other, equally common chains. Both high specificity and high sensitivity reportedly marked the classifier's diagnosis of cytomegalovirus status.

Details on this clone: The antigen remains undetermined.

The sample was PBMCs. The clonotype originates from a man aged 35-49 years in good health and CMV-seronegative.

For the CDR3, the DNA is TGTGCCAGCAGTGGACTAGCGGGAGTGTTAGATACGCAGTATTTT. As protein: CASSGLAGVLDTQYF. The J gene is TRBJ2-3, the V gene TRBV6-5, with 13 bases aligning to TRBD2. In germline, CDR1 is MNHEY, CDR2 SVGAGI. The trim removed 5 bases at V and 5 bases at J, leaving 4 bases unmatched. This CDR3 has 15 residues.